The next 24 T cell receptor beta chains were all read from a single sample in a study of blood T cell repertoires in COVID-19. TCRdb's copy holds only in-frame clones and misses some; the assay was immunoSEQ multiplex PCR. The table records fewer than 200,000 clones, more than 80% of them present only once. The source material was peripheral blood. The receptors come from an elderly woman with COVID-19, enrolled during active disease.

The V call is TRBV5-1, the J call TRBJ1-1, with TRBD1 identical over 7 bases. CDR1 is SGHRS and CDR2 is YFSETQ in the germline V gene. CDR3 length equals 15 residues. J gave up 3 bases and V 1 base, and 6 bases lay outside the gene matches. The CDR3 region is CASSLNRGGDTEAFF. CDR3 in DNA: TGCGCCAGCAGCTTGAACAGGGGAGGAGACACTGAAGCTTTCTTT.

The chain recombines TRBV6-1 with TRBJ1-6; no firm D call. V was shortened by 6 bases and J by 7 bases, with 10 bases between the two germline ends. Germline V gene sequence: CDR1 MNHNS, CDR2 SASEGT. The CDR3 covers 13 residues. The CDR3: CASRAEGNSPLHF. CDR3 bases: TGTGCCAGCAGGGCGGAGGGAAATTCACCCCTCCACTTT.

This clone was picked up a small number of times. V is TRBV6-1 and J is TRBJ2-1; 9 bases are a match to TRBD2. J gave up 8 bases and V 1 base, and 15 bases lay outside the gene matches. This CDR3 has 18 residues. Germline CDR1 MNHNS, CDR2 SASEGT. CDR3 amino acids: CASSEGIAGVGRDYEQFF. The CDR3 bases are TGTGCCAGCAGTGAAGGTATAGCGGGAGTGGGACGAGACTATGAGCAGTTCTTC.

The rearrangement joins TRBV29-1 to TRBJ1-3; D gene unclear. CDR3 length: 13 amino acids. V was cut by 5 bases and J by 0 bases, with 8 bases left in between. CDR1 and CDR2 from the germline V gene are SQVTM and ANQGSEA. CDR3 residues: CSVKESSGNTIYF. The CDR3 region has the DNA TGCAGCGTTAAGGAGAGCTCTGGAAACACCATATATTTT.

The chain employs TRBV3-1 (or the pseudogene TRBV3-2) and TRBJ1-5, with TRBD1 as a possible D gene (5 bases). The CDR3 contains 17 residues. V was cut by 1 base and J by 7 bases, with 20 bases left in between. Germline values: CDR1 LGHDT, CDR2 YNNKEL (reference sequence). Here the CDR3 reads CASSQGWMGRGRQPQHF. The CDR3 DNA reads as TGTGCCAGCAGCCAAGGGTGGATGGGGCGGGGAAGGCAGCCCCAGCATTTT.

This chain links TRBV28 with TRBJ2-1; 10 bases are a match to TRBD2. The junction had 4 bases not matched to a gene; V was cut back by 5 bases and J by 12 bases. The CDR3 has 12 residues. Germline lookup yields CDR1 MDHEN and CDR2 SYDVKM. The CDR3 is CASSRLAGLQFF. DNA of the CDR3: TGTGCCAGCAGTCGACTAGCGGGTTTGCAGTTCTTC.

This chain connects TRBV3-1 (or the pseudogene TRBV3-2) to TRBJ2-5; tentatively, D is TRBD2 (5 bases). Germline V gene lookup returns CDR1 LGHDT and CDR2 YNNKEL (reference sequence). The CDR3 contains 15 residues. The V and J ends lost 1 base and 2 bases respectively, with 11 bases between them. CDR3 region: CASSQGRSRQETQYF. CDR3 nucleotides: TGTGCCAGCAGCCAAGGGAGGTCCAGACAAGAGACCCAGTACTTC.

The chain recombines TRBV3-1 (or the pseudogene TRBV3-2) with TRBJ2-1, with 9 bases that match TRBD1. The V gene's germline CDR1 is LGHDT and CDR2 YNNKEL (reference sequence). The CDR3 sequence is 16 residues long. Losses at the gene ends were 5 bases for V and 8 bases for J; bases not matched to a gene: 13. The CDR3 nucleotides are TGTGCCAGCAGCACCCAAACAGGGGGCGAAGTTGATGAGCAGTTCTTC. Its protein product is CASSTQTGGEVDEQFF.

The genes are TRBV18 and TRBJ2-4; the D is unclear. CDR1 KGHSH and CDR2 LQKENI come from the germline V gene. The CDR3 loop spans 12 amino acids. The V end was cut by 2 bases, the J end by 8 bases, with 7 bases between. The CDR3 coding sequence is TGTGCCAGCTCACCAGAGCTGGACATTCAGTACTTC. Translation gives CASSPELDIQYF.

The chain employs TRBV24-1 and TRBJ2-5; TRBD2 agrees at 12 bases. In germline, CDR1 is KGHDR, CDR2 SFDVKD. CDR3 length equals 17 residues. The junction had 6 bases not matched to a gene; V was cut back by 4 bases and J by 1 base. CDR3 sequence reads: CATSDSTSGGSQETQYF. The CDR3 DNA reads TGTGCCACCAGTGACTCGACTAGCGGGGGATCCCAAGAGACCCAGTACTTC.

In nucleotides, the CDR3 is TGTGCCAGCAGTCGGACAGACATAGAGACCCAGTACTTC. Its protein product is CASSRTDIETQYF. The V call is TRBV12-3 or TRBV12-4, the J call TRBJ2-5, with D perhaps TRBD1 (6 bases). V was shortened by 5 bases and J by 4 bases, with 11 bases between the two germline ends. There are 13 residues in the CDR3.

The count of this clone is one. This rearrangement joins TRBV7-2 to TRBJ2-4; TRBD2 might be the D (5 bases). From germline, CDR1 is SGHTA and CDR2 FQGNSA. Trimming took 0 bases from V and 9 from J, leaving 12 bases between them. This CDR3 spans 14 amino acids. The CDR3 is CASSLAKGVSIQYF. In nucleotides, the CDR3 is TGTGCCAGCAGCTTAGCCAAGGGAGTTAGCATTCAGTACTTC.

The V call is TRBV10-3, the J call TRBJ1-5; maybe TRBD1 (6 bases). The V end lost 2 bases, the J end lost 6 bases, and 17 bases lay between the germline ends. CDR3 length: 16 amino acids. The germline CDR1 and CDR2 sequences are ENHRY and SYGVKD. The CDR3 spells CAISERSGTTGQPQHF. CDR3 nucleotide sequence: TGTGCCATCAGTGAGAGATCCGGGACAACTGGTCAGCCCCAGCATTTT.

The rearrangement uses TRBV5-8 and TRBJ1-1; D is uncertain. Trimming shortened V by 3 bases and J by 3 bases, and 21 bases separated the two germline ends. CDR3 length equals 17 residues. Germline V gene sequence: CDR1 SGHTS, CDR2 YDEGEE. Here the CDR3 reads CASSSQRPRWGDTEAFF. The CDR3 DNA sequence: TGTGCCAGCAGCTCACAACGACCACGGTGGGGAGACACTGAAGCTTTCTTT. Full variable domain (remainder filled in from reference TRBV5-8 and TRBJ1-1): EAGVTQSPTHLIKTRGQQATLRCSPISGHTSVYWYQQALGLGLQFLLWYDEGEERNRGNFPPRFSGRQFPNYSSELNVNALELEDSALYLCASSSQRPRWGDTEAFFGQGTRLTVV.

The V gene is TRBV2, the J gene TRBJ2-7, with 12 bases identical to TRBD2. This CDR3 is 14 amino acids long. Germline V lookup: CDR1 SNHLY, CDR2 FYNNEI. J was trimmed by 4 bases and V by 7 bases; bases with no gene match: 5. The chain's CDR3 is CASTRTSGMYEQYF. For the CDR3, the DNA is TGTGCCAGCACTCGGACTAGCGGGATGTACGAGCAGTACTTC.

CDR3 amino acids: CASSEFKGLNTEAFF. CDR3 bases: TGTGCCAGCAGTGAATTTAAGGGGTTAAACACTGAAGCTTTCTTT. This chain connects TRBV6-1 to TRBJ1-1; D might be TRBD1 (5 bases). The CDR3 is made up of 15 amino acids. In germline, CDR1 is MNHNS, CDR2 SASEGT. The germline V and J ends were trimmed by 2 bases and 2 bases, with 12 bases remaining between them.

The V call is TRBV27, the J call TRBJ1-1, with D possibly TRBD1 on 5 matching bases. Trimming took off 6 bases at V and 10 bases at J, with 12 bases between the two ends. The CDR3 is 11 amino acids. The germline V gene has CDR1 MNHEY and CDR2 SMNVEV (reference sequence). The CDR3 bases are TGTGCCAGCAGCTTCCAGGGCGCAGCTTTCTTT. It is translated as CASSFQGAAFF.

The J gene is TRBJ2-7, the V gene TRBV28, with TRBD2 as a possible D gene (5 bases). Germline loops: CDR1 MDHEN, CDR2 SYDVKM. The CDR3 covers 13 residues. Between the trimmed V and J ends, which lost 6 bases and 1 base, there was a span of 10 bases. The chain's CDR3 is CASRSAVSYEQYF. CDR3 in DNA: TGTGCCAGCAGATCAGCGGTTTCCTACGAGCAGTACTTC. The variable domain in full, with the rest retrieved from reference TRBV28 and TRBJ2-7, is DVKVTQSSRYLVKRTGEKVFLECVQDMDHENMFWYRQDPGLGLRLIYFSYDVKMKEKGDIPEGYSVSREKKERFSLILESASTNQTSMYLCASRSAVSYEQYFGPGTRLTVT.

V and J are TRBV28 and TRBJ1-4; D is perhaps TRBD1 (6 bases). The CDR3 runs 15 residues. Germline values: CDR1 MDHEN, CDR2 SYDVKM. V lost 5 bases to trimming and J lost 8 bases, with 18 bases between them. In DNA form, the CDR3 reads TGTGCCAGCAGTCCCCGGGACACCCTGGGGGAAAAACTGTTTTTT. This encodes CASSPRDTLGEKLFF.

The count of this clone is one. The chain joins TRBV29-1 to TRBJ2-1, with TRBD2 matching over 12 bases. V shed 6 bases, J shed 4 bases, and the junction held 4 bases outside the gene matches. This CDR3 region has 14 residues. Per the germline V gene, CDR1 is SQVTM and CDR2 is ANQGSEA. CDR3 DNA: TGCAGCGTAGATACTAGCGGGGGGTACAATGAGCAGTTCTTC. Its protein product is CSVDTSGGYNEQFF.

The table lists this clone with a count of one. This chain connects TRBV18 to TRBJ1-2, with TRBD1 identical over 9 bases. CDR1 and CDR2 from the germline V gene are KGHSH and LQKENI. The CDR3 is 17 amino acids. V lost 2 bases and J lost 9; bases outside the gene matches: 16. The CDR3 DNA is TGTGCCAGCTCACCAGGGACAGGGTATGGCGGAGCTCTGAGCTACACCTTC. Protein product: CASSPGTGYGGALSYTF. Drawing the rest from reference TRBV18 and TRBJ1-2, the complete variable domain is NAGVMQNPRHLVRRRGQEARLRCSPMKGHSHVYWYRQLPEEGLKFMVYLQKENIIDESGMPKERFSAEFPKEGPSILRIQQVVRGDSAAYFCASSPGTGYGGALSYTFGSGTRLTVV.

The CDR3 nucleotides are TGCGCCAGCAGCCAAGATTGGACTAGCGGGGGGGGAGCCAAAAACATTCAGTACTTC. It is translated as CASSQDWTSGGGAKNIQYF. The J gene is TRBJ2-4, the V gene TRBV4-3, with 15 bases fitting TRBD2. The V gene end was trimmed by 0 bases and the J gene end by 0 bases; junction bases not matched to a gene: 3. CDR1 LGHNA and CDR2 YSLEER come from the germline V gene. The CDR3 extends over 19 amino acids.

The sample holds a few counts of this clone. The chain joins TRBV3-1 (or the pseudogene TRBV3-2) to TRBJ2-2; 8 bases fit TRBD1. The CDR3 extends over 14 amino acids. J lost 6 bases, V lost 4 bases, and 4 bases had no gene match. Germline CDR1 and CDR2: LGHDT and YNNKEL (reference sequence). The CDR3 bases are TGTGCCAGCAGCCCTAGGACAGGGTCCGGGGAGCTGTTTTTT. This translates into CASSPRTGSGELFF.

V and J are TRBV3-1 (or the pseudogene TRBV3-2) and TRBJ2-1; 7 nucleotides align to TRBD1. Germline CDR1 reads LGHDT; CDR2 reads YNNKEL (reference sequence). Germline trimming cut 4 bases from V and 2 bases from J; bases unmatched to any gene: 8. There are 16 residues in the CDR3. CDR3 bases: TGTGCCAGCAGCCTATTGCCTGGGACAGCCTACAATGAGCAGTTCTTC. This gives the protein CASSLLPGTAYNEQFF.